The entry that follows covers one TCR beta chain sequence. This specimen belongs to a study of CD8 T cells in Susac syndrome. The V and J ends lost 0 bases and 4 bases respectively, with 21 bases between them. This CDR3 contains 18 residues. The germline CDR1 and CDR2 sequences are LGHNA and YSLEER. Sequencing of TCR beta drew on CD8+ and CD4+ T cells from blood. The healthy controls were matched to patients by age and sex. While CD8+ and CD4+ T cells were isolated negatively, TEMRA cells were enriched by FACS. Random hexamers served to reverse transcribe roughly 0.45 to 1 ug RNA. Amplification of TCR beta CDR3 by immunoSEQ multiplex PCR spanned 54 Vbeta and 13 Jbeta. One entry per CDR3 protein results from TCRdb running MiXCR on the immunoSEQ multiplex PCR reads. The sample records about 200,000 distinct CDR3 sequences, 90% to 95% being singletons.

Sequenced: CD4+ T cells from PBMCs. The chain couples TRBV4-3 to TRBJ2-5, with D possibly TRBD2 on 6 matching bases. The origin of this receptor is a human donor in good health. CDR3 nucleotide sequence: TGCGCCAGCAGCCAAGAACGAGGGGCGGGGAGCCCCCGAGAGACCCAGTACTTC. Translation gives CASSQERGAGSPRETQYF.